Described below is a single T cell receptor (beta chain) sequence and its context. The target antigen is unknown. A junction end diverges from the germline sequence, so it may reflect a read error. This PCR relied on a set of 60 Vbeta primers and 13 Jbeta primers. Clones were read by immunoSEQ multiplex PCR, and TCRdb kept only the in-frame ones, dropping some. The table has 140,000 to 150,000 clones, approximately 80% seen once. The CDR3 has 19 amino acids. CDR1 and CDR2 from the germline V gene are SEHNR and FQNEAQ (reference sequence). The sample comes from a study of cytomegalovirus exposure and HLA in healthy donors. About the study: A prior study identified roughly 110 million unique TCR beta sequences from about 179 million T cells. General study points: Earlier analysis yielded a pattern in which most TCR beta V segments were productive about 87% or about 30% of the time.

Sequenced: PBMCs. This receptor was taken from a male donor in good health and CMV-seronegative. The rearrangement uses TRBV7-9 and TRBJ2-1; 12 nucleotides line up with TRBD2. The CDR3 nucleotides read TGTTCCAGCAGCCCTCGACTAGCGGGGGCCGAAAGCTCCTACAATGAGCAGTTCTTC. This sequence encodes CSSSPRLAGAESSYNEQFF.